The entry that follows covers one T cell receptor (beta chain) sequence. These data come from a study of blood T cell repertoires in COVID-19. Here immunoSEQ multiplex PCR was the method, and the copy in TCRdb shows in-frame clones only, minus some. Found here are more than 150,000 clones, approximately 90% of them singletons; the top ten hold approximately 12%. CDR1 SNHLY and CDR2 FYNNEI come from the germline V gene. The CDR3 extends over 16 amino acids. The V gene end was trimmed by 8 bases and the J gene end by 0 bases; junction bases not matched to a gene: 12. Sequenced material: peripheral blood. V gene TRBV2 combines with J gene TRBJ1-1, with TRBD1 identical over 7 bases. The origin of this receptor is a woman aged 70-85 years with COVID-19, enrolled during active disease. This CDR3 reads CASQETGYPMNTEAFF. DNA of the CDR3: TGTGCCAGCCAAGAGACAGGGTACCCAATGAACACTGAAGCTTTCTTT.